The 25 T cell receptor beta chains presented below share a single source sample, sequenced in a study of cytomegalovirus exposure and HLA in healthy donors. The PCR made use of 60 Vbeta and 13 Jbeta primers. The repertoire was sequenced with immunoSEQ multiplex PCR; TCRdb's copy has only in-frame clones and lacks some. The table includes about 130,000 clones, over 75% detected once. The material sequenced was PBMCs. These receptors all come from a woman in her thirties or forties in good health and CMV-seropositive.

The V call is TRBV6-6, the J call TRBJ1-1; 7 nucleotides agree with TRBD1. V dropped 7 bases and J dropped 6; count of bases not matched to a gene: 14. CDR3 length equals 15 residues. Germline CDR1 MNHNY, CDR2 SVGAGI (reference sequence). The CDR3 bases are TGTGCCAGCAACCCCATAACAGGGGCTCTCGCTGAAGCTTTCTTT. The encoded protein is CASNPITGALAEAFF.

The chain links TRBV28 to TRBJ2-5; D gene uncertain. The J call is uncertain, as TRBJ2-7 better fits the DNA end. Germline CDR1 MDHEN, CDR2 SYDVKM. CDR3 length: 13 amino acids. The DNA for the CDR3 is TGTGCCAGCAGTTTAGGAGCCCGATACGAGCAGTACTTC. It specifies CASSLGARYEQYF.

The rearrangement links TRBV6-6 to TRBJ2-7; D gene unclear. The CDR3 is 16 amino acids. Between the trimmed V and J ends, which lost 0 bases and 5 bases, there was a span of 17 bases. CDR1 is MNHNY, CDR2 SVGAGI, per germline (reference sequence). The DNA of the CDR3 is TGTGCCAGCAGTTACTCGATATGGGCTAACCGCGACGAGCAGTACTTC. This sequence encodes CASSYSIWANRDEQYF.

CDR3 in amino acids: CASTSGPSTDTQYF. Written as DNA, the CDR3 is TGTGCCAGCACCAGCGGACCTAGCACAGATACGCAGTATTTT. This rearrangement joins TRBV9 to TRBJ2-3; D perhaps matches TRBD2 (5 bases). CDR1 and CDR2 (germline): SGDLS, YYNGEE. This CDR3 spans 14 amino acids. The V end lost 6 bases, the J end lost 0 bases, and 11 bases lay between the germline ends.

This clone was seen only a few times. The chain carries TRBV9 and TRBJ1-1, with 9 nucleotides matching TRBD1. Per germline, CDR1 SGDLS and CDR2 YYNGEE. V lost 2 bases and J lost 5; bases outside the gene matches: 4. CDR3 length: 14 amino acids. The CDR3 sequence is CASSVWTGETEAFF. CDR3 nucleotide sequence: TGTGCCAGCAGCGTTTGGACAGGGGAGACTGAAGCTTTCTTT.

DNA of the CDR3: TGTGCCAGCAGCGTAACGTCTAGCTCTGGAAACACCATATATTTT. It yields the protein CASSVTSSSGNTIYF. The V call is TRBV9, the J call TRBJ1-3, with D unclear. V lost 1 base to trimming and J lost 0 bases, with 8 bases between them. The CDR3 loop spans 15 amino acids. The germline gives CDR1 SGDLS, CDR2 YYNGEE.

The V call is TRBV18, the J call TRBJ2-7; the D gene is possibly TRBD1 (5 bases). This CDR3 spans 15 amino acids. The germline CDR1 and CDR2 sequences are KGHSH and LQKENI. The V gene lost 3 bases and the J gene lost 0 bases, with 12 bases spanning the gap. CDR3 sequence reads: CASSPVPGFSYEQYF. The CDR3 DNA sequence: TGTGCCAGCTCACCCGTCCCAGGGTTCTCCTACGAGCAGTACTTC.

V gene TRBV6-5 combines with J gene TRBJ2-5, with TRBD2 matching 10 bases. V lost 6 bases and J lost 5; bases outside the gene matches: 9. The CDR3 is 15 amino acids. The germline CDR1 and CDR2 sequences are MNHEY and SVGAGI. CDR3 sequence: CASRSGRAILETQYF. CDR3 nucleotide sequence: TGTGCCAGCAGGAGCGGGAGGGCGATACTGGAGACCCAGTACTTC.

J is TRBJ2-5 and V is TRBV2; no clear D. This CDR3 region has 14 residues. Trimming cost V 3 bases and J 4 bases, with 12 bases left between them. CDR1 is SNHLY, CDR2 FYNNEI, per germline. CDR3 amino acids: CASSDLSSRETQYF. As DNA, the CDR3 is TGTGCCAGCAGTGATCTCTCTAGTCGAGAGACCCAGTACTTC.

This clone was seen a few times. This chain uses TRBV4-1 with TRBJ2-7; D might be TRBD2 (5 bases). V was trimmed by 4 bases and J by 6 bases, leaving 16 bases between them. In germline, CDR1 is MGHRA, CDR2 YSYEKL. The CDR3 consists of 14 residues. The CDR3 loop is CASSRASSSGEQYF. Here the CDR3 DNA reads TGCGCCAGCAGCCGGGCTTCTAGCTCTGGCGAGCAGTACTTC.

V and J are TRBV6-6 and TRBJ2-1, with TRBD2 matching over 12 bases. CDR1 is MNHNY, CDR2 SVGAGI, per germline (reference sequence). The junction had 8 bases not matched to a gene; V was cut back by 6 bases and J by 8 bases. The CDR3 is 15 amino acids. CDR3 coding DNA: TGTGCCAGCAGAGTGACTAGCGGGAGTAGGTATGAGCAGTTCTTC. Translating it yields CASRVTSGSRYEQFF.

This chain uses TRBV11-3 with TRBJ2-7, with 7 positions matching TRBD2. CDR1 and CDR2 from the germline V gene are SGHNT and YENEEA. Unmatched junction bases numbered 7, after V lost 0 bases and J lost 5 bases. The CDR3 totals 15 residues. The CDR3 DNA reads TGTGCCAGCAGCTTAGATTTTGGCGGGAGCAACGAGCAGTACTTC. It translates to CASSLDFGGSNEQYF.

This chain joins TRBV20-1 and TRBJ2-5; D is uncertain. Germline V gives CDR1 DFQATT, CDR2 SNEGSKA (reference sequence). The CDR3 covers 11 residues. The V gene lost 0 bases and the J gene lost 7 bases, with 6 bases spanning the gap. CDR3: CSARDPGTQYF. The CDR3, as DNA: TGCAGTGCTAGAGATCCGGGGACCCAGTACTTC.

The CDR3 DNA sequence: TGTGCCAGTAAAACCGGAACTAGCGGGGGAAAGAATGAGCAGTTCTTC. This codes for CASKTGTSGGKNEQFF. The chain is built from TRBV19 and TRBJ2-1, with 11 bases fitting TRBD2. The CDR3 runs to 16 residues. The ends lost 7 bases at V and 7 bases at J; junction bases unmatched: 12. CDR1 is LNHDA and CDR2 is SQIVND in the germline V gene (reference sequence). The full variable domain, its missing parts supplied by reference TRBV19 and TRBJ2-1, is DGGITQSPKYLFRKEGQNVTLSCEQNLNHDAMYWYRQDPGQGLRLIYYSQIVNDFQKGDIAEGYSVSREKKESFPLTVTSAQKNPTAFYLCASKTGTSGGKNEQFFGPGTRLTVL.

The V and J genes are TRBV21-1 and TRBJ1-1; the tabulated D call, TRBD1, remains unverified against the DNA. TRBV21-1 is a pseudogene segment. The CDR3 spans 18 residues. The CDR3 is CASSRESRDRGLNTEAFF. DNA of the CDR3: TGTGCCAGCAGCAGAGAGTCCCGGGACAGGGGGCTGAACACTGAAGCTTTCTTT.

The DNA of the CDR3 is TGTGCCCAGCGGACAGGGCCCTGGGATGAGCAGTTCTTC. The encoded protein is CAQRTGPWDEQFF. The chain recombines TRBV7-5 with TRBJ2-1; the table's D call, TRBD1, has no DNA check behind it. TRBV7-5 is labeled a pseudogene. The CDR3 is 13 residues long.

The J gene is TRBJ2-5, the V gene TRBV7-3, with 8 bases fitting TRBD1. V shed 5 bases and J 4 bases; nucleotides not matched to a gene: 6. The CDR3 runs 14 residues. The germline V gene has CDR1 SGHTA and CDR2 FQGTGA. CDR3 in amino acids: CASSQGQGLETQYF. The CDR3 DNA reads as TGTGCCAGCAGCCAAGGACAGGGTTTAGAGACCCAGTACTTC.

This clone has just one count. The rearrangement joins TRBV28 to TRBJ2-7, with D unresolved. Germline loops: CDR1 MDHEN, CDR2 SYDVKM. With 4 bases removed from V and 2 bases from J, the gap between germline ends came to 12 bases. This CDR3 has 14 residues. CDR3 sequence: CASSSLQVPYEQYF. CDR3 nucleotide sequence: TGTGCCAGCAGTTCCCTCCAGGTCCCCTACGAGCAGTACTTC.

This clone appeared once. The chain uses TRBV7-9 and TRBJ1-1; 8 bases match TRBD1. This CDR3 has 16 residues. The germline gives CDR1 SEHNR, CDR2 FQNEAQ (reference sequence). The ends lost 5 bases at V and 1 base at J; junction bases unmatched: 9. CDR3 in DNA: TGTGCCAGCAGCCCAGCAGGGGGCAGTCCGAACACTGAAGCTTTCTTT. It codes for CASSPAGGSPNTEAFF.

DNA for the CDR3: TGTGCCAGCAGTTACTCGACTAGCGGGGGGCGACGGGAGCAGTACTTC. This sequence encodes CASSYSTSGGRREQYF. This rearrangement joins TRBV6-5 to TRBJ2-7, with 13 bases identical to TRBD2. The CDR3 consists of 16 residues. V shed 0 bases and J 7 bases; nucleotides not matched to a gene: 6. Per germline, CDR1 MNHEY and CDR2 SVGAGI.

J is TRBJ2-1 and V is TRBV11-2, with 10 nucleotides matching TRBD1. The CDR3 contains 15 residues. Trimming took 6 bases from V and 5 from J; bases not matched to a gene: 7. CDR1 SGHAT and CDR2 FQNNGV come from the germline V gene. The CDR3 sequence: CASSMTGGRNNEQFF. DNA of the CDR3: TGTGCCAGCAGTATGACAGGGGGCAGGAACAATGAGCAGTTCTTC.

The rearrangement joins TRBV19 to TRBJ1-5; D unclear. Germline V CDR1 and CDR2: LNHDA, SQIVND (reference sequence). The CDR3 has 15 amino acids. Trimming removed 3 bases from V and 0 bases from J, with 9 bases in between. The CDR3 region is CASSILADSNQPQHF. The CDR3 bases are TGTGCCAGTAGTATTTTGGCTGATAGCAATCAGCCCCAGCATTTT.

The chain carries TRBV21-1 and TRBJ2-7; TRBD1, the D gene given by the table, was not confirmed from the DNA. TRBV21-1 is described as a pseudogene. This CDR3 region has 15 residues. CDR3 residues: CASSKGRDIWDEQYF. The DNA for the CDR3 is TGTGCCAGCAGCAAAGGAAGGGACATATGGGACGAGCAGTACTTC.

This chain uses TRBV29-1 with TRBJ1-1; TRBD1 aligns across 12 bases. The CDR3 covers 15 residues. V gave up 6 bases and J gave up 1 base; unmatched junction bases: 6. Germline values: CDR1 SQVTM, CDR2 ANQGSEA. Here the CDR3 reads CSVLRDRGQNTEAFF. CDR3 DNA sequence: TGCAGCGTACTCCGGGACAGGGGGCAGAACACTGAAGCTTTCTTT.

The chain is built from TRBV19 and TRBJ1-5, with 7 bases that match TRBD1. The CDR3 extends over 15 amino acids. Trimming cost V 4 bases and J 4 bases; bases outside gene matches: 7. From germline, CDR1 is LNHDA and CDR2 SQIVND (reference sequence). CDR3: CASSTGQSKNQPQHF. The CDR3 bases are TGTGCCAGTAGTACGGGACAGTCTAAAAATCAGCCCCAGCATTTT.